Below, 8 T cell receptor beta chains from the same sample are listed, as sequenced in a study of blood T cells in healthy people across ages (dated by TCRdb to 2015 to 2017). The library was built by means of 5' RACE. Sequenced using an Illumina HiSeq 2500. The second PCR ran for about 6 to 11 cycles and used a J-beta primer mix along with a sample-barcoded 5' primer. TCRdb ran its own pipeline on the public reads, namely fastp trimming at Q25 and MiXCR clone calling, and kept in-frame beta chains. Every distinct CDR3 protein forms one entry, paired with its most common genes and DNA. The sample table lists about a million distinct CDR3 sequences, 35% to 45% of them with a count of one. The top ten hold 13% of the sample. The specimen was blood. The receptors were sampled from a man aged 18 to 30 in good health.

The gene calls are TRBV9 and TRBJ1-2, with D possibly matching TRBD1 (6 bases). Germline values: CDR1 SGDLS, CDR2 YYNGEE. The CDR3 consists of 16 residues. Trimming left V 1 base short and J 0 bases short, with 13 bases between. CDR3 region: CASSVSVGGPNYGYTF. CDR3 bases: TGTGCCAGCAGCGTATCCGTAGGGGGTCCTAACTATGGCTACACCTTC.

The chain recombines TRBV4-3 with TRBJ1-1; D unresolved. CDR1 is LGHNA and CDR2 is YSLEER in the germline V gene. The germline V and J ends were trimmed by 4 bases and 0 bases, with 9 bases remaining between them. The CDR3 runs 14 residues. CDR3 amino acids: CASSRGTLNTEAFF. In DNA, the CDR3 is TGCGCCAGCAGCCGTGGCACCCTGAACACTGAAGCTTTCTTT.

V gene TRBV9 combines with J gene TRBJ1-2; D gene ambiguous. Trimming left V 2 bases short and J 3 bases short, with 14 bases between. Germline CDR1 SGDLS, CDR2 YYNGEE. This CDR3 is built from 15 residues. CDR3 region: CASSVHPGEDYGYTF. CDR3 sequence (DNA): TGTGCCAGCAGCGTCCATCCTGGAGAAGACTATGGCTACACCTTC.

The chain has TRBV12-5 and TRBJ2-7; the D gene is possibly TRBD1 (5 bases). Trimming took off 4 bases at V and 5 bases at J, with 15 bases between the two ends. The CDR3 runs 14 residues. Germline assignment: CDR1 LGHNT and CDR2 FRNRAP. The CDR3 sequence is CASGSQVSDHEQYF. Written as DNA, the CDR3 is TGTGCTAGTGGTTCACAGGTCTCGGATCACGAGCAGTACTTC.

On this clonotype itself: One end of the junction does not line up with germline, which may come from a read error. This chain connects TRBV13 to TRBJ2-7; 10 bases map to TRBD1. Germline CDR1 reads PRHDT; CDR2 reads FYEKMQ (reference sequence). The CDR3 covers 15 residues. The chain's CDR3 is CAGSPRQGALYEQYF. As DNA, the CDR3 is TGTGCCGGCAGCCCCAGACAGGGGGCTTTATACGAGCAGTACTTC.

The chain joins TRBV12-3 or TRBV12-4 to TRBJ2-1; 9 bases line up with TRBD2. Trimming took 5 bases from V and 10 from J; bases not matched to a gene: 15. The CDR3 covers 16 residues. The CDR3 here is CASSPTSGQPKGEQFF. As DNA, the CDR3 is TGTGCCAGCAGTCCGACTAGCGGCCAACCCAAGGGGGAGCAGTTCTTC.

The chain links TRBV4-1 to TRBJ2-1; 10 bases match TRBD1. V shed 5 bases and J 6 bases; nucleotides not matched to a gene: 22. The CDR3 consists of 20 residues. CDR1 MGHRA and CDR2 YSYEKL come from the germline V gene. The CDR3 nucleotides are TGCGCCAGCAGCTACCCTCCGAGGGACAGGGGTCGTTATTTCGGCAATGAGCAGTTCTTC. The encoded protein is CASSYPPRDRGRYFGNEQFF.

Of note for this clonotype: Being one base from a much bigger clone, this may be a read error. The chain carries TRBV13 and TRBJ2-5, with D perhaps matching TRBD1 or TRBD2 (5 bases each). The CDR3 runs to 13 residues. Per the germline V gene, CDR1 is PRHDT and CDR2 is FYEKMQ (reference sequence). Deletions cut 5 bases from V and 11 bases from J, with 18 bases between. Written as DNA, the CDR3 is TGTGCCAGCAGCGTAGTGGACGGGGCCGGGCAGTACTTC. This sequence encodes CASSVVDGAGQYF.